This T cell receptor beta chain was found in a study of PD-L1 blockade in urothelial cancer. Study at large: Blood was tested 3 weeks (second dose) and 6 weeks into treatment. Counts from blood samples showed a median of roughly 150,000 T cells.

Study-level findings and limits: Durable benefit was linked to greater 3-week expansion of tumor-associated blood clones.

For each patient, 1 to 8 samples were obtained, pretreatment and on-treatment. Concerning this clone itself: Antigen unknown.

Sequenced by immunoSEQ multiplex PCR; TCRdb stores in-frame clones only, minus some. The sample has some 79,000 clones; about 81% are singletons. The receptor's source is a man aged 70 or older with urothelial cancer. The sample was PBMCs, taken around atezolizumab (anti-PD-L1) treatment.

The CDR3 nucleotides read TGTGCCAGCACCAGGACAGGGGAGGGGGGCTACACCTTC. It translates to CASTRTGEGGYTF. The V and J genes are TRBV2 and TRBJ1-2; 9 nucleotides align to TRBD1. V was pared by 7 bases and J by 8 bases, with 8 bases of the junction left unmatched. CDR3 length equals 13 residues. The germline CDR1 and CDR2 sequences are SNHLY and FYNNEI.